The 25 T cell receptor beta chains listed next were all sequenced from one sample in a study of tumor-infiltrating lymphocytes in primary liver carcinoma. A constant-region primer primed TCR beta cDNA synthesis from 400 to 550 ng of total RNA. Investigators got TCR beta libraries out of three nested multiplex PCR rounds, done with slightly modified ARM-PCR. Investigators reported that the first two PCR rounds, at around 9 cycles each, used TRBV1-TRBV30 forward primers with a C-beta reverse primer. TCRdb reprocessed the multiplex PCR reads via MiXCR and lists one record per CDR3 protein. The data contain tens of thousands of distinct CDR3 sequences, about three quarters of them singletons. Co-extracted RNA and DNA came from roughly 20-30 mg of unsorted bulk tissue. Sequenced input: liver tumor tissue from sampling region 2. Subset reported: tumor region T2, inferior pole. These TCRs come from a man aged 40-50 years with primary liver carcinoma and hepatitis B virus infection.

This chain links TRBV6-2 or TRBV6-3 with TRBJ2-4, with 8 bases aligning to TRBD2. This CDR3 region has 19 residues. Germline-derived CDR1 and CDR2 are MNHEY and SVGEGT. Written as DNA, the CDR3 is TGTACCGACAGTCCACCGGGACTAGGCGTCTCACTAGCCAAAAACATTCAGTACTTC. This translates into CTDSPPGLGVSLAKNIQYF.

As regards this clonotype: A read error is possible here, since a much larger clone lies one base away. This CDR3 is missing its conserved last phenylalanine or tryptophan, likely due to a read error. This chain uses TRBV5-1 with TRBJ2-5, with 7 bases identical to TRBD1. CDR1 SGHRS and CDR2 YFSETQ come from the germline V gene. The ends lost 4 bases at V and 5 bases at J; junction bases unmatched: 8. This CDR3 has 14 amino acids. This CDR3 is CASSIGGLGETQYI. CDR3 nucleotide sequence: TGCGCCAGCAGCATAGGGGGCTTGGGGGAGACCCAGTACATC.

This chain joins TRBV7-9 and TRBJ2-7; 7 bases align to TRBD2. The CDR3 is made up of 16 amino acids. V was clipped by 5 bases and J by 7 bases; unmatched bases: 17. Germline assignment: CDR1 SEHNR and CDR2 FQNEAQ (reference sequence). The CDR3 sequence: CASSLGRAGVWDEQYF. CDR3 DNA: TGTGCCAGCAGCCTGGGCAGGGCGGGAGTCTGGGATGAGCAGTACTTC.

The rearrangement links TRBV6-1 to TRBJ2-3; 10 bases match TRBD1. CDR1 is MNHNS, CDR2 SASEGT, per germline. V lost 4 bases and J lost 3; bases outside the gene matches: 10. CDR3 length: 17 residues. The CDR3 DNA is TGTGCCAGCAGTGCCGGACAGGGGGTAGCAAGGACAGATACGCAGTATTTT. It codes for CASSAGQGVARTDTQYF.

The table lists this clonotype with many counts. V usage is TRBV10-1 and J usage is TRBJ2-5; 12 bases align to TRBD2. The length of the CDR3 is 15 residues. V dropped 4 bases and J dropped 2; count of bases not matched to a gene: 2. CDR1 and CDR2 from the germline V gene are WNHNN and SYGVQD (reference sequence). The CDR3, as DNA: TGCGCCAGCAGTGGCGGGACTAGCGGGCAAGAGACCCAGTACTTC. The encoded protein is CASSGGTSGQETQYF.

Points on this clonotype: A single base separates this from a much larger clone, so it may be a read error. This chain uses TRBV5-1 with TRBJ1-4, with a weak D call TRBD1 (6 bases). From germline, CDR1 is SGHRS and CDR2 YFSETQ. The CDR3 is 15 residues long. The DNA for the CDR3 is TGCGCCAGCAGCCCTTACCAGGGGATAAACGAAAACCTGTTTTTT. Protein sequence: CASSPYQGINENLFF.

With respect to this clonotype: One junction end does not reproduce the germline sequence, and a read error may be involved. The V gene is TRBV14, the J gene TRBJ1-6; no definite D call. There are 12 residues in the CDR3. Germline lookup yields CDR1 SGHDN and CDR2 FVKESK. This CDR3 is CASRPGTKLLQF. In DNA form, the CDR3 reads TGTGCCAGCAGGCCGGGCACGAAGCTCCTCCAGTTT.

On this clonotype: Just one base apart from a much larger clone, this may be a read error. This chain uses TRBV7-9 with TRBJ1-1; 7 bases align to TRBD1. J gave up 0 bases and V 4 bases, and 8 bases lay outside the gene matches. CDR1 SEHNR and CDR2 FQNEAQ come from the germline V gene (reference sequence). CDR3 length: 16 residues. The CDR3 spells CASSSRDSDLNTEAFF. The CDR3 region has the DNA TGTGCCAGCAGCTCCCGGGACAGTGATTTGAACACTGAAGCTTTCTTT. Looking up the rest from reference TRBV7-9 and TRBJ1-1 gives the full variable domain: DTGVSQNPRHKITKRGQNVTFRCDPISEHNRLYWYRQTLGQGPEFLTYFQNEAQLEKSRLLSDRFSAERPKGSFSTLEIQRTEQGDSAMYLCASSSRDSDLNTEAFFGQGTRLTVV.

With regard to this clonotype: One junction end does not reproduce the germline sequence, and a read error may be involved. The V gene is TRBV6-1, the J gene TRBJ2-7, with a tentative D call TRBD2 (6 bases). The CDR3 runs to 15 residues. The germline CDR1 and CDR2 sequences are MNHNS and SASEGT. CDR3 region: CASSGWTTGNDEQYF. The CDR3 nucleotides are TGTGCCAGTAGTGGATGGACTACCGGGAACGACGAGCAGTACTTC.

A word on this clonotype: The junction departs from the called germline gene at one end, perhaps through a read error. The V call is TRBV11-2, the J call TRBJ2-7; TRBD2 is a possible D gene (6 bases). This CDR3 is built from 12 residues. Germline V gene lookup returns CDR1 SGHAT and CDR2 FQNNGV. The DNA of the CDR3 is TGTGCCAGCAGCCTCCTGCGGGGCGAGCAATATTTC. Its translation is CASSLLRGEQYF.

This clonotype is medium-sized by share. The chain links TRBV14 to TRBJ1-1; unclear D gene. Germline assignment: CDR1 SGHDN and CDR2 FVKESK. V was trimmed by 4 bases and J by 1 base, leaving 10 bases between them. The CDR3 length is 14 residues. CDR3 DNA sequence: TGTGCCAGCAGCCCAGGAACTGGGAACACTGAAGCTTTCTTT. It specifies CASSPGTGNTEAFF.

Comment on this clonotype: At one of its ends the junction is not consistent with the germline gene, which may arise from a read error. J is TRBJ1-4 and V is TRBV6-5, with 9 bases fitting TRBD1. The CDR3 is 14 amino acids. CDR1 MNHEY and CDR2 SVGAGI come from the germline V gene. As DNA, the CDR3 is TGTGCCAGCAGAACAGGGGGCGGTGATAAAAAACTGCTTTTT. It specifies CASRTGGGDKKLLF.

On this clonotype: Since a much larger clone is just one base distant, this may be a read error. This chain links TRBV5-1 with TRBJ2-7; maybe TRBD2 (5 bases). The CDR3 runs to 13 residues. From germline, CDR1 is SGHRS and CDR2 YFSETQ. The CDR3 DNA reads TGCACCAGCAGCTCCCTCGGGACCTACGAGCAGTACTTC. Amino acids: CTSSSLGTYEQYF.

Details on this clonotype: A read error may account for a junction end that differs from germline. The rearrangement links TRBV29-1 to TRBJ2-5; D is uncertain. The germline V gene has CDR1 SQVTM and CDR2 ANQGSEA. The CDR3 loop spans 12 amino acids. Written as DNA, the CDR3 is TGTAACGTTGAAACAGTCGGGGAGACCCAGTACTTC. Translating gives CNVETVGETQYF.

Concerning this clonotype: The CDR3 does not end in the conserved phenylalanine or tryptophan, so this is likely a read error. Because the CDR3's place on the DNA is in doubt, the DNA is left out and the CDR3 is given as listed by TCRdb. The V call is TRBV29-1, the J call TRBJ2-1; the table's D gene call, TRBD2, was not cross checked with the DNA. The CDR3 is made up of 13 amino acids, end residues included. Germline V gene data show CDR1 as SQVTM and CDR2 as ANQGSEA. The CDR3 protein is CSIEGTDYNEQLS.

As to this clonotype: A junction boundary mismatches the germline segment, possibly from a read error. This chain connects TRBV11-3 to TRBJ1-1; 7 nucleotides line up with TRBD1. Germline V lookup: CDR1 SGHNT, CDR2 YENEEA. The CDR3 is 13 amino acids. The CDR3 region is CTSNLAGGTEAFF. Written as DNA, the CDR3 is TGTACCAGCAACTTAGCAGGGGGGACTGAAGCTTTCTTC. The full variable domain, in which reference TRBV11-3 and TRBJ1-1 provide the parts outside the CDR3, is EAGVVQSPRYKIIEKKQPVAFWCNPISGHNTLYWYLQNLGQGPELLIRYENEEAVDDSQLPKDRFSAERLKGVDSTLKIQPAELGDSAVYLCTSNLAGGTEAFFGQGTRLTVV.

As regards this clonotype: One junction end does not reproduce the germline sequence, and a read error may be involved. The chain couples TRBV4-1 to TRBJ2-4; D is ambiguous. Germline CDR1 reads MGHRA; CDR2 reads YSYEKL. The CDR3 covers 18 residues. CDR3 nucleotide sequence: TGCGCCAACAGCCAAGGTCCCCCAGGCCTCTACGCCAAAAACATTCAGTACTTC. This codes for CANSQGPPGLYAKNIQYF.

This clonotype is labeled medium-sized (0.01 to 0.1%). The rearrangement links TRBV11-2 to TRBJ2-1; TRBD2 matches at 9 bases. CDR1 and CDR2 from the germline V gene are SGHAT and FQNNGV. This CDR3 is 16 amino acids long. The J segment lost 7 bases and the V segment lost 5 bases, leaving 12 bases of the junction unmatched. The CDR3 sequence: CASSLLAGEARNEQFF. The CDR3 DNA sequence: TGTGCCAGCAGCCTTTTAGCGGGAGAGGCTCGAAATGAGCAGTTCTTC.

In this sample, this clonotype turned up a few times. CDR3 in amino acids: CASSPQIGANVLTF. The CDR3 coding sequence is TGTGCCAGTAGCCCCCAGATTGGGGCCAACGTCCTGACTTTC. The chain is built from TRBV19 and TRBJ2-6; D unclear. V dropped 6 bases and J dropped 3 bases, with 9 bases sitting between them. Germline V gives CDR1 LNHDA, CDR2 SQIVND (reference sequence). This CDR3 contains 14 residues. The full variable domain, in which reference TRBV19 and TRBJ2-6 provide the parts outside the CDR3, is DGGITQSPKYLFRKEGQNVTLSCEQNLNHDAMYWYRQDPGQGLRLIYYSQIVNDFQKGDIAEGYSVSREKKESFPLTVTSAQKNPTAFYLCASSPQIGANVLTFGAGSRLTVL.

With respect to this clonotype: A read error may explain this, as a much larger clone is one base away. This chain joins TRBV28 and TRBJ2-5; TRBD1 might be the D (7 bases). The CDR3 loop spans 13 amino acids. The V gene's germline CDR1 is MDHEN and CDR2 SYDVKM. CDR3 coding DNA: TGTGCCAGCTTTCGGGGGACAGAAGAGACCCAGCACTTC. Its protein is CASFRGTEETQHF.

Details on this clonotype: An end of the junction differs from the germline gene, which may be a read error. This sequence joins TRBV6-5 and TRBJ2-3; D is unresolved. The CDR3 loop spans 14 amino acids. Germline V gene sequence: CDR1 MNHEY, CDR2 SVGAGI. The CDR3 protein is CPSSYETPTDTQYF. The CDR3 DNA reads TGTCCCAGCAGTTACGAAACTCCCACAGATACGCAGTATTTT.

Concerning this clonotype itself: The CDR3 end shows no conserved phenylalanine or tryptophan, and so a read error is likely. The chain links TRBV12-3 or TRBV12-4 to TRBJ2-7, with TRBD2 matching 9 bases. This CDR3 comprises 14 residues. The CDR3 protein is CASSFSGSSCEQYS. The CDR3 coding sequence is TGTGCCAGCAGTTTTAGCGGGAGCTCCTGCGAGCAGTACTCA.

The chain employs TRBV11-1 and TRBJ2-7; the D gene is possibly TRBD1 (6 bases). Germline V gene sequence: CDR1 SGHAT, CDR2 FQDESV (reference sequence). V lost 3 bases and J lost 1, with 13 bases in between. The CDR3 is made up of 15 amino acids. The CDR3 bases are TGTGCCAGCAGCTTCTACGGACAGTTTTCCTACGAGCAGTACTTC. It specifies CASSFYGQFSYEQYF.

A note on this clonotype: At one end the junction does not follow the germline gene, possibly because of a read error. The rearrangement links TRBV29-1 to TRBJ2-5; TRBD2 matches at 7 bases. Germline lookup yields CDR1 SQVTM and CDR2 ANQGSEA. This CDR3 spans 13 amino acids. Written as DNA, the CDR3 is TGCAGTGTTGGTGGGAGGGCCGTTGAGATCCAGTACTTC. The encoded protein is CSVGGRAVEIQYF.

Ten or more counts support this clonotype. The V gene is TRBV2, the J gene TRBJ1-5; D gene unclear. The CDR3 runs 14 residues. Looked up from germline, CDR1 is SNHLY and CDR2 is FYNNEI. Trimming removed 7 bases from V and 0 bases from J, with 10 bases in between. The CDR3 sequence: CASTQAYSNQPQHF. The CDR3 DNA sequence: TGTGCCAGCACTCAGGCCTATAGCAATCAGCCCCAGCATTTT.